The clone carrying this T cell receptor beta chain occurred a few times. This sample is drawn from a study of blood T cell repertoires in COVID-19. As handled by the study authors: Counts of nucleated cells, estimated from reference gene primer amplification, were obtained. TCRdb's table, derived via immunoSEQ multiplex PCR, lists solely in-frame clones and lacks some. The V and J calls and clone size are taken from that table; D and trimming were inferred from the DNA. The sample has some 300,000 clones; around 81% are singletons. The germline V gene has CDR1 MNHEY and CDR2 SVGEGT. This CDR3 region has 15 residues. With V trimmed by 6 bases and J by 2 bases, 4 bases remained unmatched.

The V call is TRBV6-2 or TRBV6-3, the J call TRBJ2-2; TRBD1 agrees at 9 bases. The origin of this receptor is a woman between 50 and 59 years old with active or convalescent COVID-19. Source material: peripheral blood. Here the CDR3 DNA reads TGTGCCAGCAGCGGGACAGGGCGTAACACCGGGGAGCTGTTTTTT. It translates to CASSGTGRNTGELFF.